This is a list of T cell receptor beta chains from one sample in a study of brain T cells in children with intractable seizures. Using immunoSEQ multiplex PCR, the repertoire was profiled, and TCRdb retains in-frame clones only, with some absent. Among around 80,000 clones, 90% to 95% were seen once, and the ten largest hold about 24%. This specimen was peripheral blood, taken at surgery. Every receptor here comes from a girl aged 2-10 years with Rasmussen encephalitis and intractable seizures. The CDR3 runs from the conserved cysteine through the conserved F or W. Each record gives: V gene, clone size, D gene, J gene, CDR3 DNA, CDR3 protein. D genes are given only for firm matches. For some rows the clone size is stated as once, few or many, or as a class when expanded; others skip it.

>TRBV9|.|TRBD2|TRBJ2-3
TGTGCCAGCAGCTCTAGCGGGGGGGCAGATACGCAGTATTTT
CASSSSGGADTQYF
>TRBV6-5|.|.|TRBJ1-5
TGTGCCAGCTCGGGGACGAGGAATCAGCCCCAGCATTTT
CASSGTRNQPQHF
>TRBV6-4|.|.|TRBJ2-3
TGTGCCAGCAGTGCGAGTAGCGGTGGAGATACGCAGTATTTT
CASSASSGGDTQYF
>TRBV4-1|.|TRBD1|TRBJ1-2
TGCGCCAGCAGCGGAATAACAGCCGGGACAGATGGCTACACCTTC
CASSGITAGTDGYTF
>TRBV4-1|.|TRBD1|TRBJ1-4
TGCGCCAGCAGCCAAAAGATACAGGGGGCCCTTGAAAAACTGTTTTTT
CASSQKIQGALEKLFF
>TRBV7-9|medium-sized|.|TRBJ2-1
TGTGCCAGCAGCCGGGACTTCGGGGCCCTCAGGGAGCAGTTCTTC
CASSRDFGALREQFF
>TRBV6-1|.|.|TRBJ1-3
TGTGCCAGCAGTGAAAGGACGCCCGGAAACACCATATATTTT
CASSERTPGNTIYF
>TRBV7-3|.|TRBD2|TRBJ2-1
TGTGCCAGCAGCTTGGGGACTAGCAATGAGCAGTTCTTC
CASSLGTSNEQFF
>TRBV6-1|few|.|TRBJ1-2
TGTGCCAGCAGTGGCCGGCGAGTTCAGCTCCTGGGAGGCTATGGCTACACCTTC
CASSGRRVQLLGGYGYTF
>TRBV6-6|.|.|TRBJ1-6
TGTGCCAGCAGTCCCCCTAGGCGTTTTACCTATAATTCACCCCTCCACTTT
CASSPPRRFTYNSPLHF
>TRBV15|.|TRBD2|TRBJ2-5
TGTGCCACCAGCCCGGGACTATTCTTGGGTGAGACCCAGTACTTC
CATSPGLFLGETQYF
>TRBV28|.|.|TRBJ2-5
TGTGCCAGCAGCGGGACCCGAGAGACCCAGTACTTC
CASSGTRETQYF
>TRBV2|once|.|TRBJ2-5
TGTGCCAGCAGTGCCGGGCGGGAGACCCAGTACTTC
CASSAGRETQYF
>TRBV29-1|.|.|TRBJ1-1
TGCAGCGGGGGTGGCAGGGCGGAAGCTTTCTTT
CSGGGRAEAFF
>TRBV12-3/TRBV12-4|once|.|TRBJ2-1
TGTGCCAGCAGTTTAGAGATCAATGAGCAGTTCTTC
CASSLEINEQFF
>TRBV2|once|.|TRBJ2-5
TGTGCCAGCAGCTCAGGAGGGGGTTTAGAGACCCAGTACTTC
CASSSGGGLETQYF
>TRBV11-3|.|.|TRBJ2-5
TGTGCCAGCAGCTCAAGGCGCGGACAACAAGAGACCCAGTACTTC
CASSSRRGQQETQYF
>TRBV2|.|.|TRBJ1-2
TGTGCCAGCACCCTAAAGACGGGTGCTGGTGGCTACACCTTC
CASTLKTGAGGYTF
>TRBV11-2|.|.|TRBJ1-6
TGTGCCAGCAGCTTGGAGTCAGGAGGTTCTAATTCGCCCCTCCACTTT
CASSLESGGSNSPLHF
>TRBV13|.|TRBD1|TRBJ2-4
TGTGCCACCAGGACAGGGGAAAACATTCAGTACTTC
CATRTGENIQYF
>TRBV29-1|.|.|TRBJ1-1
TGCAGCGTTGAGGGCAGGGCTTCCACTGAAGCTTTCTTT
CSVEGRASTEAFF
>TRBV2|.|.|TRBJ2-1
TGTGCCAGCAGTGTCCGTCTACGTCCCTACAATGAGCAGTTCTTC
CASSVRLRPYNEQFF
>TRBV7-8|.|.|TRBJ2-7
TGTGCCAGCAGCTTAAGGGGGGCAGGAGGGAGCCGAACCTACGAGCAGTACTTC
CASSLRGAGGSRTYEQYF
>TRBV4-1|once|.|TRBJ1-3
TGCGCCAGCAGCCAAGGTCCCCCGGGACTACTCTCTGGAAACACCATATATTTT
CASSQGPPGLLSGNTIYF
>TRBV7-9|few|.|TRBJ2-1
TGTGCCAGCAGCCTCTTCGGACAAAACAATGAGCAGTTCTTC
CASSLFGQNNEQFF
>TRBV13|.|.|TRBJ2-2
TGTGCCAGTTTTACACAGGGGAACACCGGGGAGCTGTTTTTT
CASFTQGNTGELFF
>TRBV6-1|.|.|TRBJ2-2
TGTGCCAGCAGTGACAGCCGGGCCGGGGAGCTGTTTTTT
CASSDSRAGELFF
>TRBV3-1/TRBV3-2|.|.|TRBJ2-1
TGTGCCAGCAGCCAAGTCGGGCTTAATGAGCAGTTCTTC
CASSQVGLNEQFF
>TRBV12-3/TRBV12-4|.|.|TRBJ2-5
TGTGCCAGCAGTTGGGAGACTTCAGAGACCCAGTACTTC
CASSWETSETQYF
>TRBV12-3/TRBV12-4|.|.|TRBJ1-3
TGTGCCAGCAGTTTAGGAAACACCATATATTTT
CASSLGNTIYF
>TRBV27|many|.|TRBJ2-7
TGTGCCAGCAGCTATAGGGCAACAGGGAGTGCGGCCTACGAGCAGTACTTC
CASSYRATGSAAYEQYF
>TRBV7-9|.|.|TRBJ1-1
TGTGCCAGCAGCTTGGACACAGGGACTGAAGCTTTCTTT
CASSLDTGTEAFF
>TRBV7-3|.|.|TRBJ2-3
TGTGCCAGCAGCTCTCTGGGTACAGATACGCAGTATTTT
CASSSLGTDTQYF
>TRBV7-6|.|TRBD2|TRBJ2-1
TGTGCCAGCAGCTTAGTTGGGACTACTGTAGCCACTGAGCAGTTCTTC
CASSLVGTTVATEQFF
>TRBV6-4|.|TRBD2|TRBJ2-3
TGTGCCAGCAGTAAAACCGGGACTAGCGGCACAGATACGCAGTATTTT
CASSKTGTSGTDTQYF
>TRBV19|once|.|TRBJ1-5
TGTGCCAGTAATCGGCAGCTCAATCAGCCCCAGCATTTT
CASNRQLNQPQHF
>TRBV18|.|.|TRBJ2-7
TGTGCCAGCTCCACCGCCGGGGCAGTCTACGAGCAGTACTTC
CASSTAGAVYEQYF